These T cell receptor beta chains were read from a single sample in a study of T cell responses to AZD1222 COVID-19 vaccine. Libraries were prepared by immunoSEQ multiplex PCR; TCRdb keeps only in-frame clonotypes and omits some of them. The table lists about 150,000 clones, about 91% of them singletons. This sample comprised peripheral blood, obtained on day 0 of AZD1222 vaccination. The receptor set was obtained from an adult in good health. CDR3s include the opening cysteine and the closing phenylalanine or tryptophan. Each record gives: J gene, V gene, D gene, CDR3 length, clone size, CDR3 DNA, CDR3 protein. D genes are given only for firm matches. Rows may omit the clone size; those that give it use once, few, many or a size class.

>TRBJ1-5|TRBV6-2/TRBV6-3|.|14|.
TGTGCCAGCTGCCGAGACTCCAGCAATCAGCCCCAGCATTTT
CASCRDSSNQPQHF
>TRBJ2-1|TRBV9|.|17|.
TGTGCCAGCAGCCCAAGGATATTCGGGACAAACTACAATGAGCAGTTCTTC
CASSPRIFGTNYNEQFF
>TRBJ2-7|TRBV29-1|.|11|.
TGCAGCGTTGTGACCTCCTACGAGCAGTACTTC
CSVVTSYEQYF
>TRBJ1-5|TRBV2|.|16|.
TGTGCCAGCAGTGAAATGGGGGGTCATAGCAATCAGCCCCAGCATTTT
CASSEMGGHSNQPQHF
>TRBJ1-5|TRBV9|.|15|.
TGTGCCAGCAGCGTATATGGGGGCCCGGGTCAGCCCCAGCATTTT
CASSVYGGPGQPQHF
>TRBJ1-2|TRBV7-2|.|14|.
TGTGCCAGCAGCTTAGCGAGGGCCGTTGGGGGTTTCACCTTC
CASSLARAVGGFTF
>TRBJ2-3|TRBV29-1|.|11|.
TGCAGCGTTGAAGTCGCAGATACGCAGTATTTT
CSVEVADTQYF
>TRBJ2-4|TRBV28|.|16|.
TGTGCCAGCAGTTGGGTGCGGGGACTAGCCAAAAACATTCAGTACTTC
CASSWVRGLAKNIQYF
>TRBJ2-7|TRBV3-1/TRBV3-2|.|17|.
TGTGCCAGCAGCCAAGATACCCAGCGCTGGGGAGTCTACGAGCAGTACTTC
CASSQDTQRWGVYEQYF
>TRBJ1-2|TRBV30|.|15|.
TGTGCCTGGAGTGTCACAGGCTCATATAACTATGGCTACACCTTC
CAWSVTGSYNYGYTF
>TRBJ2-7|TRBV27|TRBD2|15|.
TGTGCCAGCAGTTTAGGGAGGGAGCGGGGGGACGAGCAGTACTTC
CASSLGRERGDEQYF
>TRBJ1-5|TRBV28|TRBD1|16|few
TGTGCCAGCAGCCCGACAGGGAGGTGGGTGGATCAGCCCCAGCATTTT
CASSPTGRWVDQPQHF
>TRBJ2-3|TRBV5-4|TRBD2|15|.
TGTGCCAGCAGCTTTAGCGGGACCGGGACAGATACGCAGTATTTT
CASSFSGTGTDTQYF
>TRBJ2-5|TRBV9|TRBD1|16|.
TGTGCCAGCAGCACCCGACCCGACAGGGGAAAAGAGACCCAGTACTTC
CASSTRPDRGKETQYF
>TRBJ2-5|TRBV18|TRBD1|14|.
TGTGCCAGCTCACGAGACAGGGGGCGAGAGACCCAGTACTTC
CASSRDRGRETQYF
>TRBJ2-1|TRBV6-2/TRBV6-3|.|15|.
TGTGCCAGCAGTACCCCGGTGAGCTCCTACAATGAGCAGTTCTTC
CASSTPVSSYNEQFF
>TRBJ1-2|TRBV19|TRBD1|15|.
TGTGCCACAAAAGAATACCGGGACAGCAAGTATGGCTACACCTTC
CATKEYRDSKYGYTF
>TRBJ2-7|TRBV19|.|10|.
TGTGCCGGCGCTCCTTGCGAGCAGTACTTC
CAGAPCEQYF
>TRBJ1-2|TRBV10-2|.|16|.
TGCGCCAGCGCTTCCCTTGCCAGGGCAGCTAACTATGGCTACACCTTC
CASASLARAANYGYTF
>TRBJ2-1|TRBV28|TRBD2|18|once
TGTGCCAGCAAGGGGATAGAACTAGCGGGATCCCAATCGGATGAGCAGTTCTTC
CASKGIELAGSQSDEQFF
>TRBJ2-7|TRBV9|TRBD1|14|.
TGTGCCAGCAACCCAGGGGACAGCTCTTACGAGCAGTACTTC
CASNPGDSSYEQYF
>TRBJ1-2|TRBV28|TRBD1|14|.
TGTGCCAGCAGTACCCGGACAGGGATTTTTGGCTACACCTTC
CASSTRTGIFGYTF
>TRBJ2-7|TRBV5-4|.|13|.
TGTGCCAGCAGCCCGACTCAGGGCTACGAGCAGTACTTC
CASSPTQGYEQYF
>TRBJ2-5|TRBV5-4|.|14|.
TGTGCCAGCAGCCGGGGACGGCAGAAAGAGACCCAGTACTTC
CASSRGRQKETQYF
>TRBJ2-2|TRBV4-2|.|17|.
TGTGCCAGCAGCCAAGAAGGAGGGGGCAGCAACACCGGGGAGCTGTTTTTT
CASSQEGGGSNTGELFF
>TRBJ1-6|TRBV6-5|.|13|.
TGTGCCAGCAGTTACTCGAGGGGTTCACCCCTCCACTTT
CASSYSRGSPLHF
>TRBJ1-5|TRBV27|.|15|.
TGTGCCAGCAGTCCGGACGGAATAAGCAATCAGCCCCAGCATTTT
CASSPDGISNQPQHF
>TRBJ2-3|TRBV19|.|16|.
TGTGCCACCTCGGCCGGGACCCTCATTGGGACAGATACGCAGTATTTT
CATSAGTLIGTDTQYF
>TRBJ2-7|TRBV6-5|TRBD1|14|.
TGTGCCAGCAGTCAACAGGGGGCTGGGTACGAGCAGTACTTC
CASSQQGAGYEQYF
>TRBJ2-2|TRBV2|.|12|.
TGTGCCACCCACAAGAACACCGGGGAGCTGTTTTTT
CATHKNTGELFF
>TRBJ1-5|TRBV18|.|20|.
TGTGCCAGCTCTCTCAAACCGGGCCCCCTGGGACCTCTGGATAATCAGCCCCAGCATTTT
CASSLKPGPLGPLDNQPQHF
>TRBJ1-2|TRBV3-1/TRBV3-2|TRBD1|17|.
TGTGCCAGCAGCCAAGACGGGACAGGGCTTCGGAACTATGGCTACACCTTC
CASSQDGTGLRNYGYTF
>TRBJ2-6|TRBV2|.|11|.
TGTGCCAGCAGGGACATCAACGTCCTGACTTTC
CASRDINVLTF
>TRBJ2-5|TRBV18|.|13|.
TGTGCCAGCTCACCAACAGGGTTGGAGACCCAGTACTTC
CASSPTGLETQYF
>TRBJ2-1|TRBV5-1|TRBD2|17|few
TGCGCCAGCAGCTTCCCAAACACTAGCGGAGGGGGGAATGAGCAGTTCTTC
CASSFPNTSGGGNEQFF
>TRBJ1-4|TRBV11-2|TRBD1|13|.
TGTGCCAGCAGTCAGGGGGTTAATGAAAAACTGTTTTTT
CASSQGVNEKLFF
>TRBJ2-3|TRBV15|.|16|.
TGTGCCACCAGCAGAGACCACCCGACTATCAGAGATACGCAGTATTTT
CATSRDHPTIRDTQYF
>TRBJ1-5|TRBV27|TRBD1|15|.
TGTGCCAGCAGTTCAATAGGGACAGGGGATCAGCCCCAGCATTTT
CASSSIGTGDQPQHF
>TRBJ2-3|TRBV2|.|13|.
TGTGCCAGCGGGCGGGCTTACACAGATACGCAGTATTTT
CASGRAYTDTQYF